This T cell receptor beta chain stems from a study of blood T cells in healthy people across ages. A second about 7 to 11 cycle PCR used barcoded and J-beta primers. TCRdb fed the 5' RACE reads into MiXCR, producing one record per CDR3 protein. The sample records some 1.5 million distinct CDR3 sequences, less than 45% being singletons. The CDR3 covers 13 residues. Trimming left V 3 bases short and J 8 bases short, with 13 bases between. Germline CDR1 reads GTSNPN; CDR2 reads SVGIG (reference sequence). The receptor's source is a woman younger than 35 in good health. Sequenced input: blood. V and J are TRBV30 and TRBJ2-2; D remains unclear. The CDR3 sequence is CAWRAGLEGELFF. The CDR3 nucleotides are TGTGCCTGGAGGGCAGGCTTAGAAGGGGAGCTGTTTTTT.